These T cell receptor beta chains were read from a single sample in a study of T cell repertoires in cytomegalovirus infection. These receptors are not linked to any known antigen. TCRdb itself ran the reads through MiXCR, one entry per CDR3 protein. There are hundreds of thousands of distinct CDR3 sequences in the sample; 33% occur only once, and roughly 15% lies in the top ten. This material consisted of cultured PBMCs, taken from culture after CMV antigen stimulation. Receptors originate from a human donor in good health (CMV status not recorded). Some clones in this sample may be carry-over from other donors' samples. Each CDR3 is given with its conserved first and last residue. Each record gives: V gene, CDR3 length, J gene, D gene, clone size, CDR3 protein, CDR3 DNA. The D gene is left open where the match is weak. Not every row has a clone size; where given, it reads once, few, many or a size class.

>TRBV29-1|13|TRBJ1-5|.|few
CSGGWGVGQPQHF
TGCAGCGGGGGTTGGGGGGTAGGTCAGCCCCAGCATTTT
>TRBV7-2|19|TRBJ2-2|TRBD2|many
CASSGGTDPPGLASGELFF
TGTGCCAGCAGCGGGGGGACGGATCCCCCCGGACTAGCGAGCGGGGAGCTGTTTTTT
>TRBV7-2|13|TRBJ2-3|TRBD1|.
CASSLAADRGQYF
TGTGCCAGCAGCTTAGCCGCGGACAGGGGACAGTATTTT
>TRBV6-6|13|TRBJ2-1|.|.
CASSYSNINEQFF
TGTGCCAGCAGTTACTCGAACATTAATGAGCAGTTCTTC
>TRBV19|15|TRBJ2-7|TRBD2|.
CASRRVSGSSDEQYF
TGTGCCAGTAGGCGGGTTAGCGGGAGTTCGGACGAGCAGTACTTC
>TRBV4-1|15|TRBJ2-7|.|many
CASSQSRGPSYEQYF
TGCGCCAGCAGCCAATCAAGGGGTCCCTCCTACGAGCAGTACTTC
>TRBV25-1|13|TRBJ2-1|TRBD2|few
CATQLAGANEQFF
TGTGCCACCCAGTTAGCGGGAGCGAATGAGCAGTTCTTC
>TRBV7-9|13|TRBJ2-7|.|.
CASTPGSSYEQYF
TGTGCCAGCACCCCAGGGAGTTCCTACGAGCAGTACTTC
>TRBV6-2/TRBV6-3|12|TRBJ1-1|.|.
CASSFFSSGAFF
TGTGCCAGCAGTTTCTTTTCCAGTGGAGCTTTCTTT
>TRBV6-2/TRBV6-3|15|TRBJ1-1|TRBD1|.
CASSDRTGGITEAFF
TGTGCCAGCAGCGATCGTACAGGGGGCATCACTGAAGCTTTCTTT
>TRBV18|18|TRBJ2-1|TRBD2|.
CASSQYGTSGTAYNEQFF
TGTGCCAGCTCACAATACGGGACTAGCGGGACCGCCTACAATGAGCAGTTCTTC
>TRBV5-4|16|TRBJ2-1|.|.
CASSSEGTTSYNEQFF
TGTGCCAGCAGCTCGGAGGGGACCACAAGTTACAATGAGCAGTTCTTC
>TRBV27|17|TRBJ1-5|.|few
CASSYKPQGLGNQPQHF
TGTGCCAGCTCCTATAAGCCACAGGGCCTTGGCAATCAGCCCCAGCATTTT
>TRBV7-2|14|TRBJ2-1|TRBD2|.
CASSPGLALNEQFF
TGTGCCAGCAGTCCGGGACTAGCTCTCAATGAGCAGTTCTTC
>TRBV27|16|TRBJ2-7|TRBD2|.
CASSSVRSGSSYEQYF
TGTGCCAGCAGTTCGGTCCGAAGCGGGAGCTCCTACGAGCAGTACTTC
>TRBV3-1|16|TRBJ1-4|TRBD1|.
CASSQEAGTGNEKLFF
TGTGCCAGCAGCCAAGAGGCCGGGACAGGGAACGAAAAACTGTTTTTT
>TRBV4-1|16|TRBJ1-4|.|.
CASSQQGTATNEKLFF
TGCGCCAGCAGCCAACAGGGGACTGCAACTAATGAAAAACTGTTTTTT
>TRBV7-9|14|TRBJ2-7|TRBD2|.
CASSGQAGHLEQYF
TGTGCCAGCAGCGGCCAAGCGGGGCATCTGGAGCAGTACTTC
>TRBV20-1|13|TRBJ2-2|.|.
CSARESVTGELFF
TGCAGTGCTAGAGAATCCGTCACCGGGGAGCTGTTTTTT
>TRBV6-5|15|TRBJ1-3|.|few
CASSYGLGPGNTIYF
TGTGCCAGCAGTTACGGGCTGGGTCCTGGAAACACCATATATTTT
>TRBV19|13|TRBJ2-1|.|.
CASSIRPYNEQFF
TGTGCCAGTAGTATAAGGCCCTACAATGAGCAGTTCTTC
>TRBV6-2/TRBV6-3|15|TRBJ2-7|TRBD2|many
CASQPPTSGFYEQYF
TGTGCCAGCCAGCCCCCGACTAGCGGGTTCTACGAGCAGTACTTC
>TRBV29-1|12|TRBJ2-3|.|.
CSERSRGDTQYF
TGCAGCGAGCGGTCGAGGGGAGATACGCAGTATTTT
>TRBV7-2|16|TRBJ2-3|.|.
CASSLVIGAVTDTQYF
TGTGCCAGCAGCTTAGTTATCGGGGCGGTCACAGATACGCAGTATTTT
>TRBV24-1|21|TRBJ2-2|.|.
CATSDLRSSDGADLNTGELFF
TGTGCCACCAGTGATTTGAGGAGTTCCGATGGGGCGGATCTGAACACCGGGGAGCTGTTTTTT
>TRBV9|16|TRBJ1-2|.|.
CASSVGAGMGNYGYTF
TGTGCCAGCAGCGTCGGAGCAGGGATGGGTAACTATGGCTACACCTTC
>TRBV19|13|TRBJ2-5|.|.
CASSTGQGKTQYF
TGTGCCAGTAGTACTGGCCAGGGTAAGACCCAGTACTTC
>TRBV12-3/TRBV12-4|14|TRBJ2-1|.|.
CASSPQDSYNEQFF
TGTGCCAGCAGCCCTCAGGACAGTTACAATGAGCAGTTCTTC
>TRBV9|13|TRBJ2-2|.|.
CASSPLGPGELFF
TGTGCCAGCAGCCCTTTGGGTCCCGGGGAGCTGTTTTTT
>TRBV19|15|TRBJ2-1|.|few
CASSRSTELYNEQFF
TGTGCCAGTAGTAGAAGCACGGAACTCTACAATGAGCAGTTCTTC
>TRBV4-1|16|TRBJ1-2|.|.
CASSQVAPNSGYGYTF
TGCGCCAGCAGCCAAGTAGCCCCCAATTCCGGCTATGGCTACACCTTC
>TRBV7-8|15|TRBJ1-5|.|few
CASSLVHQTNQPQHF
TGTGCCAGCAGCTTAGTCCACCAAACCAATCAGCCCCAGCATTTT
>TRBV28|15|TRBJ2-3|TRBD1|few
CASSSGQGAADTQYF
TGTGCCAGCAGTTCCGGACAGGGGGCAGCAGATACGCAGTATTTT
>TRBV20-1|13|TRBJ1-2|TRBD1|.
CSAGVRQGRGYTF
TGCAGTGCTGGGGTCAGACAGGGTCGCGGCTACACCTTC
>TRBV7-2|16|TRBJ2-2|TRBD2|.
CASSSFLAGGSGELFF
TGTGCCAGCAGCTCCTTCCTAGCGGGAGGTTCCGGGGAGCTGTTTTTT
>TRBV6-1|13|TRBJ1-3|.|.
CATSRGYGNTIYF
TGTGCCACCAGCCGGGGTTACGGAAACACCATATATTTT
>TRBV12-3/TRBV12-4|12|TRBJ2-7|.|.
CASSLEGIEQYF
TGTGCCAGCAGTTTAGAAGGCATCGAGCAGTACTTC
>TRBV7-2|16|TRBJ1-2|.|.
CASSSTIGALDYGYTF
TGTGCCAGCAGCTCGACGATAGGGGCGCTTGACTATGGCTACACCTTC
>TRBV5-5|14|TRBJ2-5|TRBD1|.
CASSIRGLSETQYF
TGTGCCAGCAGCATCAGGGGGCTCTCAGAGACCCAGTACTTC
>TRBV9|15|TRBJ2-1|.|.
CASSVEGWYGNEQFF
TGTGCCAGCAGCGTAGAAGGTTGGTATGGGAATGAGCAGTTCTTC
>TRBV15|14|TRBJ1-2|.|.
CATSTRRENYGYTF
TGTGCCACCAGCACCCGACGGGAGAACTATGGCTACACCTTC
>TRBV6-2/TRBV6-3|15|TRBJ2-7|.|few
CASSKTRGHRIEQYF
TGTGCCAGCAGCAAGACTAGAGGACATAGGATAGAGCAGTACTTC